This TCR beta chain was recovered during a study of blood T cell dynamics during melanoma immunotherapy. The data were produced by immunoSEQ multiplex PCR, yet TCRdb's version contains in-frame clones alone and is incomplete. The sample holds some 4,400 clones; more than 85% are singletons and the top ten take about 15%. The CDR3 is made up of 15 amino acids. Germline V gives CDR1 SGHRS, CDR2 YFSETQ. Trimming took 4 bases from V and 6 from J; bases not matched to a gene: 5. Time point specified: pre-treatment baseline. General study points: Unlike progressors, later disease-control patients had W3 repertoires gaining clonality or diversity.

Note on this clone: What it binds is unknown.

This chain connects TRBV5-1 to TRBJ1-4, with 11 bases lining up with TRBD1. The source of this sequence is a human donor with melanoma. Sequencing was performed on blood, taken from a patient treated with checkpoint blockade. In DNA, the CDR3 is TGCGCCAGCAGCCCCGGACAGGGGGCGTATGAAAAACTGTTTTTT. This encodes CASSPGQGAYEKLFF.